A single sample gave rise to the 7 T cell receptor beta chains below, sequenced in a study of T-cell reconstitution after alpha-beta-depleted transplantation in children. A TCRbeta library incorporating unique molecular identifiers was prepared. TCRdb used MiXCR to reprocess the PCR reads, holding one entry per CDR3 protein. The table shows hundreds of thousands of distinct CDR3 sequences, with about an eighth occurring only once. The sequencing used PBMCs, collected from the stem cell graft. The receptors stem from a human donor who donated a stem cell graft to a child with Fanconi anemia.

This clonotype was seen only a few times. The CDR3 DNA reads TGTGCCAGCAGCTTCGGGACTAGCGGTCGTGAGCAGTTCTTC. It yields the protein CASSFGTSGREQFF. The chain employs TRBV12-3 or TRBV12-4 and TRBJ2-1, with TRBD2 matching 11 bases. CDR3 size: 14 residues. V was pared by 6 bases and J by 9 bases, with 7 bases of the junction left unmatched.

In its sample, this clonotype was seen many times. The chain is built from TRBV10-3 and TRBJ2-4; no reliable D call. The CDR3 spans 13 residues. Germline V gene sequence: CDR1 ENHRY, CDR2 SYGVKD. V was trimmed by 3 bases and J by 7 bases, leaving 10 bases between them. This CDR3 is CAISDPSSNIQYF. The CDR3, as DNA: TGTGCCATCAGTGACCCCAGTTCCAACATTCAGTACTTC.

This sequence joins TRBV12-3 or TRBV12-4 and TRBJ2-1; the match to TRBD1 covers 7 bases. The CDR3 runs 12 residues. V shed 3 bases, J shed 10 bases, and the junction held 3 bases outside the gene matches. DNA for the CDR3: TGTGCCAGCAGTTTCGGACAGGACGAGCAGTTCTTC. Its protein is CASSFGQDEQFF.

The J gene is TRBJ2-1, the V gene TRBV3-1; TRBD2 aligns across 13 bases. The CDR3 totals 16 residues. Germline trimming cut 0 bases from V and 10 bases from J; bases unmatched to any gene: 6. The V gene's germline CDR1 is LGHDT and CDR2 YNNKEL (reference sequence). The CDR3 DNA sequence: TGTGCCAGCAGCCAAGACGGACTAGCGGGGGCAGTAGAGCAGTTCTTC. Amino acids: CASSQDGLAGAVEQFF.

This clonotype showed up many times. The V and J genes are TRBV3-1 and TRBJ2-7, with 8 nucleotides matching TRBD2. The CDR3 spans 16 residues. The germline V gene has CDR1 LGHDT and CDR2 YNNKEL (reference sequence). V lost 0 bases to trimming and J lost 7 bases; unmatched junction nucleotides: 11. The CDR3 sequence is CASSQELALIAGEQYF. The CDR3 DNA reads TGTGCCAGCAGCCAAGAACTAGCACTAATAGCGGGAGAGCAGTACTTC.

This clonotype was observed a few times. This chain links TRBV5-1 with TRBJ1-2, with D hard to call. Germline V lookup: CDR1 SGHRS, CDR2 YFSETQ. The germline V and J ends were trimmed by 6 bases and 0 bases, with 9 bases remaining between them. This CDR3 is 13 amino acids long. CDR3 sequence: CASNGNTNYGYTF. For the CDR3, the DNA is TGCGCCAGCAACGGAAACACTAACTATGGCTACACCTTC.

This clonotype appeared a few times. This chain connects TRBV7-9 to TRBJ2-7, with a tentative D call TRBD1 (7 bases). Germline-derived CDR1 and CDR2 are SEHNR and FQNEAQ (reference sequence). Trimming took off 3 bases at V and 5 bases at J, with 17 bases between the two ends. The CDR3 is 15 residues long. Written as DNA, the CDR3 is TGTGCCAGCAGCTTGGCTTCAGGGGGGAACAACGAGCAGTACTTC. This gives the protein CASSLASGGNNEQYF.